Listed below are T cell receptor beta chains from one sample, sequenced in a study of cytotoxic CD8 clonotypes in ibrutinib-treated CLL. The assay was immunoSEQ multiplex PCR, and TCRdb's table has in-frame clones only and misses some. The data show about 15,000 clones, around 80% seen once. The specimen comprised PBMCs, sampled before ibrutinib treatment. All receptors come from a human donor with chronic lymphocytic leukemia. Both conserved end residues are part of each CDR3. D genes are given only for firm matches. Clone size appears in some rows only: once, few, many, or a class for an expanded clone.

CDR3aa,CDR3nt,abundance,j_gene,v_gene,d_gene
CASVTGGAQETQYF,TGTGCCAGCGTGACAGGGGGCGCCCAAGAGACCCAGTACTTC,NA,TRBJ2-5,TRBV6-6,TRBD1
CATKTGSQETQYF,TGTGCCACAAAGACGGGGTCTCAAGAGACCCAGTACTTC,NA,TRBJ2-5,TRBV10-3,NA
CASGLSFRPGQGNTGELFF,TGTGCTAGTGGTTTGTCCTTTAGACCGGGACAGGGGAACACCGGGGAGCTGTTTTTT,NA,TRBJ2-2,TRBV12-5,TRBD1
CASSVLAGVHNEQFF,TGTGCCAGCAGCGTTCTAGCGGGGGTCCACAATGAGCAGTTCTTC,few,TRBJ2-1,TRBV9,TRBD2
CASSAPRSHEQYF,TGTGCCAGCAGCGCCCCTCGGTCCCACGAGCAGTACTTC,NA,TRBJ2-7,TRBV9,NA
CASSLADRALYGYTF,TGTGCCAGCAGCTTGGCGGACAGGGCCCTCTATGGCTACACCTTC,few,TRBJ1-2,TRBV5-8,TRBD1
CASQPMGNQPQHF,TGTGCCAGCCAACCGATGGGCAATCAGCCCCAGCATTTT,few,TRBJ1-5,TRBV19,NA
CASSLGQGPYNEQFF,TGTGCCAGCAGTTTAGGTCAGGGACCCTACAATGAGCAGTTCTTC,NA,TRBJ2-1,TRBV28,NA
CASSLTRDNQETQYF,TGTGCCAGCAGCTTAACACGGGACAACCAAGAGACCCAGTACTTC,NA,TRBJ2-5,TRBV7-3,NA
CASSPTWREVYYNEQFF,TGCGCCAGCAGCCCCACCTGGCGGGAGGTTTATTACAATGAGCAGTTCTTC,NA,TRBJ2-1,TRBV5-1,TRBD2
CASSQEQGSVVEQFF,TGTGCCAGCAGCCAGGAACAGGGATCGGTGGTTGAGCAGTTCTTC,NA,TRBJ2-1,TRBV14,NA
CASSYSMMGSYEQYF,TGTGCCAGCAGTTACTCGATGATGGGTTCCTACGAGCAGTACTTC,NA,TRBJ2-7,TRBV6-5,NA
CASSSYRGDGYTF,TGTGCCAGCAGTTCATACAGGGGCGATGGCTACACCTTC,NA,TRBJ1-2,TRBV6-6,TRBD1
CASSEGAAKNTGELFF,TGTGCCAGCAGTGAAGGTGCAGCTAAGAACACCGGGGAGCTGTTTTTT,NA,TRBJ2-2,TRBV2,NA
CATGGTGVFAGELFF,TGTGCCACAGGCGGGACAGGGGTTTTCGCCGGGGAGCTGTTTTTT,NA,TRBJ2-2,TRBV19,TRBD1
CASSQGSWDEQYF,TGTGCCAGCAGCCAAGGGTCATGGGACGAGCAGTACTTC,NA,TRBJ2-7,TRBV14,NA
CASSPRLEQPQHF,TGTGCCAGCTCACCGCGACTGGAGCAGCCCCAGCATTTT,NA,TRBJ1-5,TRBV18,NA
CASKLAGPYEQYF,TGTGCCAGTAAACTAGCGGGACCCTACGAGCAGTACTTC,NA,TRBJ2-7,TRBV19,TRBD2
CASRDTGGRQPQHF,TGTGCCAGCAGGGATACAGGGGGCAGGCAGCCCCAGCATTTT,NA,TRBJ1-5,TRBV6-5,TRBD1
CASSPRQGVYEQYF,TGTGCCAGCTCGCCCAGACAGGGGGTCTACGAGCAGTACTTC,NA,TRBJ2-7,TRBV18,TRBD1
CSVEIGQGVQFF,TGCAGCGTTGAAATAGGTCAGGGCGTGCAGTTCTTC,NA,TRBJ2-1,TRBV29-1,NA
CASSSIAGQGTGELFF,TGTGCCAGCAGCTCCATAGCGGGACAGGGCACCGGGGAGCTGTTTTTT,NA,TRBJ2-2,TRBV7-6,NA
CASSLAGQGLGGYTF,TGTGCCAGCAGCTTAGCTGGCCAGGGCTTAGGGGGCTACACCTTC,NA,TRBJ1-2,TRBV7-9,NA
CASSLGDRTYEQYF,TGTGCCAGCAGCTTGGGAGACAGGACCTACGAGCAGTACTTC,NA,TRBJ2-7,TRBV5-4,NA
CASNSDRGYEQFF,TGCGCCAGCAATAGCGACAGGGGTTATGAGCAGTTCTTC,few,TRBJ2-1,TRBV5-1,TRBD1
CASIGARNTEAFF,TGTGCCAGCATTGGGGCGAGGAACACTGAAGCTTTCTTT,NA,TRBJ1-1,TRBV25-1,NA
CASSLYAGKETQYF,TGTGCCAGCAGTTTATACGCAGGGAAAGAGACCCAGTACTTC,NA,TRBJ2-5,TRBV27,NA
CASSPGRERDEQFF,TGTGCCAGCAGCCCAGGCCGGGAGAGGGATGAGCAGTTCTTC,NA,TRBJ2-1,TRBV11-1,NA
CASSLAGTGGEETQYF,TGCGCCAGCAGCTTGGCCGGGACAGGGGGCGAAGAGACCCAGTACTTC,NA,TRBJ2-5,TRBV5-1,TRBD1
CAWSPGQGAHEQFF,TGTGCCTGGAGTCCGGGACAGGGGGCTCATGAGCAGTTCTTC,NA,TRBJ2-1,TRBV30,TRBD1
CASSFAWTGGYEQYF,TGTGCCAGCAGCTTTGCTTGGACAGGGGGCTACGAGCAGTACTTC,NA,TRBJ2-7,TRBV7-9,TRBD1
CASNSGNNNEQFF,TGTGCCAGTAATAGCGGGAATAACAATGAGCAGTTCTTC,once,TRBJ2-1,TRBV2,TRBD2
CASSVGTGKETQYF,TGTGCCAGCAGCGTAGGGACAGGGAAGGAGACCCAGTACTTC,NA,TRBJ2-5,TRBV9,TRBD1
CASSFGSYEQYF,TGTGCCAGCAGTTTTGGCTCCTACGAGCAGTACTTC,NA,TRBJ2-7,TRBV28,NA
CASSGTGNYGYTF,TGTGCCAGCAGCGGGACAGGAAACTATGGCTACACCTTC,NA,TRBJ1-2,TRBV5-4,TRBD1
CASSSQTATNEKLFF,TGTGCCAGCAGCAGTCAGACAGCAACTAATGAAAAACTGTTTTTT,NA,TRBJ1-4,TRBV7-2,NA
CSVEDGISRPDTQYF,TGCAGCGTTGAAGACGGGATCTCGAGACCAGATACGCAGTATTTT,NA,TRBJ2-3,TRBV29-1,NA
CASSQEGGPTGGTNTGELFF,TGCGCCAGCAGCCAAGAAGGGGGCCCGACAGGGGGCACTAACACCGGGGAGCTGTTTTTT,NA,TRBJ2-2,TRBV4-3,TRBD1
CASREGATNEKLFF,TGTGCCAGCAGGGAGGGTGCAACTAATGAAAAACTGTTTTTT,NA,TRBJ1-4,TRBV28,NA
CASSLQGDTYEQYF,TGTGCCAGCAGCTTACAGGGGGATACCTACGAGCAGTACTTC,NA,TRBJ2-7,TRBV11-3,TRBD1
CASSIGTRNEKLFF,TGTGCCAGTAGTATAGGGACAAGGAATGAAAAACTGTTTTTT,NA,TRBJ1-4,TRBV19,NA
CATTQRWGGAGLYGYTF,TGTGCCACCACCCAGAGATGGGGGGGAGCAGGGCTGTATGGCTACACCTTC,NA,TRBJ1-2,TRBV15,NA
CASSYLSYNEQFF,TGTGCCAGCAGCTATCTTTCCTACAATGAGCAGTTCTTC,few,TRBJ2-1,TRBV7-3,NA
CASRDRGEQPQHF,TGTGCCAGCAGGGACAGGGGGGAACAGCCCCAGCATTTT,NA,TRBJ1-5,TRBV6-5,TRBD1
CASSPRLAGIETQYF,TGTGCCAGCAGCCCCCGACTAGCGGGAATAGAGACCCAGTACTTC,NA,TRBJ2-5,TRBV7-3,TRBD2
CASSTRPLGKQETQYF,TGTGCCAGCAGCACACGACCTCTAGGGAAACAAGAGACCCAGTACTTC,NA,TRBJ2-5,TRBV7-3,NA
CASSQGRVETQYF,TGTGCCAGCAGTCAGGGAAGAGTCGAGACCCAGTACTTC,NA,TRBJ2-5,TRBV27,NA
CASSQAGGPYEQYF,TGTGCCAGCTCACAGGCGGGAGGCCCCTACGAGCAGTACTTC,NA,TRBJ2-7,TRBV18,TRBD2
CASRRQKQETQYF,TGTGCCAGCAGACGTCAAAAGCAAGAGACCCAGTACTTC,NA,TRBJ2-5,TRBV7-2,NA
CASSFSRASGFYEQYF,TGTGCCAGCAGTTTCTCGAGGGCAAGCGGATTCTACGAGCAGTACTTC,NA,TRBJ2-7,TRBV28,NA
CASSQDKGLAKETQYF,TGCGCCAGCAGCCAAGATAAGGGGTTAGCTAAAGAGACCCAGTACTTC,NA,TRBJ2-5,TRBV4-1,NA
CASSFGQTSGNTIYF,TGTGCCAGCAGCTTCGGTCAAACGTCTGGAAACACCATATATTTT,NA,TRBJ1-3,TRBV11-2,NA
CASSLSRPDTQYF,TGTGCCAGCAGTTTATCGAGGCCAGATACGCAGTATTTT,NA,TRBJ2-3,TRBV27,NA
CASSFRQRGVYTF,TGTGCCAGCAGTTTTAGACAGCGGGGGGTCTACACCTTC,once,TRBJ1-2,TRBV28,NA
CASSPTGGDGYTF,TGTGCCAGCAGTCCTACAGGGGGGGATGGCTACACCTTC,NA,TRBJ1-2,TRBV28,TRBD1
CASSIPGTGPYEQYF,TGTGCCAGTAGTATCCCCGGGACAGGGCCCTACGAGCAGTACTTC,NA,TRBJ2-7,TRBV19,TRBD1
CASTGSSGNTIYF,TGTGCCAGCACTGGAAGCTCTGGAAACACCATATATTTT,NA,TRBJ1-3,TRBV6-1,NA
CASSEDQDRVDEQYF,TGTGCCAGCAGCGAAGATCAGGACAGGGTAGATGAGCAGTACTTC,NA,TRBJ2-7,TRBV5-6,TRBD1
CASRVGVAVMQDTQYF,TGTGCCAGCAGGGTAGGGGTAGCAGTCATGCAAGATACGCAGTATTTT,NA,TRBJ2-3,TRBV21-1,NA
CASSIADRNRGYTF,TGTGCCAGTAGTATAGCGGACAGGAATCGGGGCTACACCTTC,few,TRBJ1-2,TRBV19,TRBD1